A selection of T cell receptor beta chains follows, all from one sample in a study of T cell responses to AZD1222 COVID-19 vaccine. Data came from immunoSEQ multiplex PCR; TCRdb stores just in-frame clones and leaves some out. In the table there are 95,000 to 100,000 clones, just over 90% of which are singletons. This specimen consisted of peripheral blood, obtained on day 0 of AZD1222 vaccination. All receptors derive from an adult in good health. CDR3s leave out the opening cysteine and the closing phenylalanine or tryptophan. Fields, in order: V gene, CDR3 length, J gene, CDR3 protein.

TRBV18,12,TRBJ1-3,ASSPQGSGNTIY
TRBV29-1,11,TRBJ2-1,SVVDKEGNEQF
TRBV2,11,TRBJ1-4,ASSEWEREKLF
TRBV2,11,TRBJ1-1,ASGRTDNTEAF
TRBV28,10,TRBJ1-2,ASRRPSRGYT
TRBV5-1,14,TRBJ2-1,ASSLAPSGGNNEQF
TRBV5-1,13,TRBJ2-7,ASSLPRTGYDEQY
TRBV3-1/TRBV3-2,15,TRBJ1-6,ASSQEGPTGGYSPLH
TRBV5-1,13,TRBJ1-4,ASSSSRGDNEKLF
TRBV5-6,12,TRBJ1-3,ASSPQGSGNTIY
TRBV3-1/TRBV3-2,9,TRBJ2-6,ASSQDYVLT
TRBV3-1/TRBV3-2,13,TRBJ1-3,ASSQSFGGRNTIY
TRBV4-1,14,TRBJ2-5,ASSQASTLSQETQY
TRBV5-1,12,TRBJ1-2,ASSLTSSNYGYT
TRBV11-2,13,TRBJ1-2,ASRHQRAEDVGYT
TRBV18,11,TRBJ1-6,ASSRDHNSPLH
TRBV7-2,13,TRBJ1-1,ASSLPSGWNTEAF
TRBV3-1/TRBV3-2,13,TRBJ2-3,ASSQETVSTDTQY
TRBV7-2,13,TRBJ1-6,ASSLDSSYNSPLH
TRBV19,14,TRBJ2-7,ASSTEKGSLFYEQY
TRBV6-5,12,TRBJ2-7,ASSLYRSAGWVF
TRBV5-1,11,TRBJ2-7,ASSLVQGYEQY
TRBV6-6,10,TRBJ2-1,ASSYSRGEQF
TRBV16,12,TRBJ2-1,ASSRGQGNNEQF
TRBV5-4,14,TRBJ1-6,ASSFRTGVGASPLH
TRBV5-4,11,TRBJ1-2,ASSPSGGSGYT
TRBV11-3,13,TRBJ2-5,ASSRSDSIQETQY
TRBV7-8,12,TRBJ2-2,AGGQGAIPGELF
TRBV28,12,TRBJ1-2,ASSLLETNYGYT
TRBV27,13,TRBJ1-4,ASSRGNRANEKLF